Below, one T cell receptor beta chain is given with its context. Per the germline V gene, CDR1 is MNHEY and CDR2 is SMNVEV (reference sequence). This CDR3 contains 16 residues. Losses at the gene ends were 0 bases for V and 6 bases for J; bases not matched to a gene: 8. These data belong to a study of control samples from healthy donors and cancer patients. TCRdb's copy holds only in-frame clones and misses some; the assay was immunoSEQ multiplex PCR. Of 35,000 to 45,000 clones in the sample, around 78% were seen once. The receptor comes from a man in his 60s in good health. The chain is built from TRBV27 and TRBJ2-1; 7 bases are a match to TRBD2. The sequenced sample was blood. CDR3 sequence (DNA): TGTGCCAGCAGTTTATCGACTAGCCCACCCCGCAATGAGCAGTTCTTC. It translates to CASSLSTSPPRNEQFF.